These 25 T cell receptor beta chains came from one sample sequenced in a study of blood T cell repertoires in COVID-19. The method was immunoSEQ multiplex PCR; TCRdb's version includes in-frame clones alone and lacks a portion of them. This sample carries some 79,000 clones, 75% to 90% of them seen once, and the ten largest clones take around 14%. Sequencing used peripheral blood. The receptor set was obtained from a man between 65 and 85 years old with active or convalescent COVID-19.

The rearrangement links TRBV4-1 to TRBJ1-2, with D perhaps TRBD1 (5 bases). This CDR3 contains 12 residues. CDR1 is MGHRA, CDR2 YSYEKL, per germline. V lost 4 bases, J lost 8 bases, and 11 bases lay in between. The CDR3, as DNA: TGCGCCAGCAGCCCGGCAGGGTGGGGCTACACCTTC. Protein product: CASSPAGWGYTF.

This clone has just a few counts. The chain carries TRBV6-6 and TRBJ1-2; perhaps TRBD1 as D (5 bases). The germline V gene encodes CDR1 MNHNY and CDR2 SVGAGI (reference sequence). This CDR3 is 15 amino acids long. The germline V and J ends were trimmed by 8 bases and 4 bases, with 20 bases remaining between them. The CDR3 here is CASGFFQGAVYGYTF. DNA of the CDR3: TGTGCCAGCGGATTTTTTCAGGGCGCAGTCTATGGCTACACCTTC.

This clone was seen only once. This chain connects TRBV27 to TRBJ2-1; TRBD2 aligns across 11 bases. CDR1 and CDR2 (germline): MNHEY, SMNVEV (reference sequence). Trimming took 3 bases from V and 4 from J; bases not matched to a gene: 2. The CDR3 sequence is 15 residues long. The CDR3 DNA reads TGTGCCAGCAGTTTCGTAGCGGGAGGGTACAATGAGCAGTTCTTC. This codes for CASSFVAGGYNEQFF.

The chain uses TRBV9 and TRBJ1-4; D gene uncertain. This CDR3 is built from 15 residues. The germline V gene has CDR1 SGDLS and CDR2 YYNGEE. V lost 4 bases and J lost 0, with 10 bases in between. The CDR3 here is CASSPTPATNEKLFF. For the CDR3, the DNA is TGTGCCAGCAGCCCTACGCCCGCAACTAATGAAAAACTGTTTTTT.

The rearrangement uses TRBV7-9 and TRBJ2-5, with TRBD1 identical over 9 bases. The CDR3 is made up of 16 amino acids. Germline CDR1 reads SEHNR; CDR2 reads FQNEAQ (reference sequence). J gave up 5 bases and V 4 bases, and 11 bases lay outside the gene matches. DNA for the CDR3: TGTGCCAGCAGCTCCGGGTGGACAGGGGTGGGGGAGACCCAGTACTTC. Residues: CASSSGWTGVGETQYF.

V and J are TRBV3-1 (or the pseudogene TRBV3-2) and TRBJ2-1; TRBD2 matches 10 bases. The CDR3 runs to 18 residues. Germline V gives CDR1 LGHDT, CDR2 YNNKEL (reference sequence). V gave up 0 bases and J gave up 6 bases; unmatched junction bases: 11. The CDR3 sequence is CASSQDSLWTSGFNEQFF. In DNA form, the CDR3 reads TGTGCCAGCAGCCAAGATTCACTATGGACTAGCGGATTCAATGAGCAGTTCTTC.

The chain recombines TRBV5-1 with TRBJ1-4, with D uncertain. Between the trimmed V and J ends, which lost 0 bases and 3 bases, there was a span of 9 bases. Germline CDR1 and CDR2: SGHRS and YFSETQ. The CDR3 sequence is 15 residues long. CDR3 sequence: CASSLGSSANEKLFF. CDR3 DNA sequence: TGCGCCAGCAGCTTGGGTTCTTCGGCTAATGAAAAACTGTTTTTT.

The CDR3 loop reads CASSIGGSGSSYEQYF. DNA of the CDR3: TGTGCCAGTAGTATAGGAGGTAGCGGAAGCTCCTACGAGCAGTACTTC. The V and J genes are TRBV19 and TRBJ2-7, with a possible D match to TRBD2 (6 bases). Trimming removed 1 base at V and 0 bases at J, with 13 bases between. CDR3 size: 16 residues. From germline, CDR1 is LNHDA and CDR2 SQIVND (reference sequence).

The V gene is TRBV7-2, the J gene TRBJ2-1; 8 nucleotides match TRBD1. In germline, CDR1 is SGHTA, CDR2 FQGNSA. The CDR3 spans 14 residues. V gave up 5 bases and J gave up 6 bases; unmatched junction bases: 6. In DNA, the CDR3 is TGTGCCAGCAGCACGTTTGACAGGGGCAATGAGCAGTTCTTC. Translation: CASSTFDRGNEQFF.

The V and J genes are TRBV6-1 and TRBJ1-3; TRBD1 aligns across 7 bases. In germline, CDR1 is MNHNS, CDR2 SASEGT. V lost 2 bases, J lost 4 bases, and 2 bases stayed unmatched. CDR3 length: 14 residues. The CDR3 DNA follows: TGTGCCAGCAGTGAAACAGGGGCAGGAAACACCATATATTTT. It translates to CASSETGAGNTIYF.

The J gene is TRBJ2-3, the V gene TRBV5-6; 11 bases match TRBD1. Germline V gene lookup returns CDR1 SGHDT and CDR2 YYEEEE. This CDR3 has 16 residues. J gave up 7 bases and V 3 bases, and 10 bases lay outside the gene matches. DNA of the CDR3: TGTGCCAGCAGCTCCCGGGACAGGGGGTTCCAGAATACGCAGTATTTT. Translation gives CASSSRDRGFQNTQYF.

V is TRBV9 and J is TRBJ1-5; D unclear. Germline CDR1 reads SGDLS; CDR2 reads YYNGEE. Trimming took 4 bases from V and 7 from J, leaving 18 bases between them. The CDR3 runs to 15 residues. The CDR3 protein is CASSPRGTAEQPQHF. CDR3 bases: TGTGCCAGCAGCCCGCGTGGTACGGCGGAACAGCCCCAGCATTTT.

The V and J genes are TRBV19 and TRBJ2-1; 9 bases are a match to TRBD2. The V gene end was trimmed by 7 bases and the J gene end by 5 bases; junction bases not matched to a gene: 12. The CDR3 contains 16 residues. Germline values: CDR1 LNHDA, CDR2 SQIVND (reference sequence). The DNA for the CDR3 is TGTGCCAGTAAGCTCTTGATGACTAGCGGAAACAATGAGCAGTTCTTC. The encoded protein is CASKLLMTSGNNEQFF. The whole variable domain, filled in from reference TRBV19 and TRBJ2-1, reads DGGITQSPKYLFRKEGQNVTLSCEQNLNHDAMYWYRQDPGQGLRLIYYSQIVNDFQKGDIAEGYSVSREKKESFPLTVTSAQKNPTAFYLCASKLLMTSGNNEQFFGPGTRLTVL.

The genes are TRBV28 and TRBJ2-7; 14 bases line up with TRBD2. V gave up 6 bases and J gave up 5 bases; unmatched junction bases: 9. Looked up from germline, CDR1 is MDHEN and CDR2 is SYDVKM. The CDR3 covers 16 residues. The CDR3 DNA sequence: TGTGCCAGCAGGGGGACTAGCGGGAGTGAGTACCACGAGCAGTACTTC. The encoded protein is CASRGTSGSEYHEQYF.

V gene TRBV28 combines with J gene TRBJ2-1; D is perhaps TRBD2 (5 bases). Looked up from germline, CDR1 is MDHEN and CDR2 is SYDVKM. The CDR3 runs 16 residues. V shed 5 bases and J shed 0 bases, with 14 bases lying between them. The CDR3 loop reads CASSLPDGISYNEQFF. The CDR3 DNA reads as TGTGCCAGCAGTCTCCCCGACGGGATCTCCTACAATGAGCAGTTCTTC.

The chain couples TRBV13 to TRBJ2-4, with D unresolved. CDR3 size: 14 residues. Trimming cost V 5 bases and J 9 bases, with 17 bases left between them. CDR1 is PRHDT, CDR2 FYEKMQ, per germline (reference sequence). CDR3 in DNA: TGTGCCAGCAGCAACGCCCCGGTAACCGGCATTCAGTACTTC. Protein product: CASSNAPVTGIQYF. The whole variable domain, remainder taken from reference TRBV13 and TRBJ2-4, is AAGVIQSPRHLIKEKRETATLKCYPIPRHDTVYWYQQGPGQDPQFLISFYEKMQSDKGSIPDRFSAQQFSDYHSELNMSSLELGDSALYFCASSNAPVTGIQYFGAGTRLSVL.

Comment on this clone: The junction does not match germline at one end; this may be a read error. The genes are TRBV4-2 and TRBJ1-1; no definite D call. Germline CDR1 is LGHNA and CDR2 is YNFKEQ. This CDR3 contains 14 residues. As DNA, the CDR3 is TGTGCCAGCAGCCAAGGCCGGGTGAAGACTGAAGCTTTCTTT. As protein: CASSQGRVKTEAFF.

The chain combines TRBV5-6 with TRBJ2-1; 7 bases are a match to TRBD2. Trimming removed 4 bases from V and 7 bases from J; junction bases left unmatched: 8. In germline, CDR1 is SGHDT, CDR2 YYEEEE. This CDR3 contains 14 residues. CDR3 protein: CASSPGPAGNEQFF. CDR3 DNA: TGTGCCAGCAGCCCCGGACCAGCGGGGAATGAGCAGTTCTTC. Together with reference TRBV5-6 and TRBJ2-1, the CDR3 gives the full variable domain: DAGVTQSPTHLIKTRGQQVTLRCSPKSGHDTVSWYQQALGQGPQFIFQYYEEEERQRGNFPDRFSGHQFPNYSSELNVNALLLGDSALYLCASSPGPAGNEQFFGPGTRLTVL.

This chain joins TRBV6-6 and TRBJ2-3; TRBD2 matches 10 bases. With V trimmed by 7 bases and J by 1 base, 8 bases remained unmatched. The CDR3 has 16 amino acids. Germline V gene data show CDR1 as MNHNY and CDR2 as SVGAGI (reference sequence). The CDR3 spells CASKGSGRAGTDTQYF. The CDR3 bases are TGTGCCAGCAAAGGGAGCGGGAGGGCCGGCACAGATACGCAGTATTTT.

The chain links TRBV6-1 to TRBJ1-2; D unclear. In germline, CDR1 is MNHNS, CDR2 SASEGT. The CDR3 has 12 residues. Trimming removed 5 bases at V and 6 bases at J, with 10 bases between. The chain's CDR3 is CASSYLEDGYTF. Written as DNA, the CDR3 is TGTGCCAGCAGTTATTTGGAGGATGGCTACACCTTC.

V usage is TRBV9 and J usage is TRBJ1-2; the D gene is possibly TRBD1 (5 bases). Trimming took 6 bases from V and 3 from J, leaving 18 bases between them. The CDR3 contains 15 residues. Germline-derived CDR1 and CDR2 are SGDLS and YYNGEE. In DNA, the CDR3 is TGTGCCAGCAAATTTGGATCAGGGACTCACTATGGCTACACCTTC. It is translated as CASKFGSGTHYGYTF.

This chain uses TRBV1 with TRBJ2-1; TRBD2, the D gene given by the table, was not confirmed from the DNA. TRBV1 is labeled a pseudogene. CDR3 length equals 21 residues. CDR3 residues: CTSSQESVFESREGPCNEQFF. The CDR3 nucleotides read TGCACCAGCAGCCAAGAGTCGGTATTCGAGTCGCGGGAGGGCCCGTGCAATGAGCAGTTCTTC.

The genes are TRBV7-9 and TRBJ2-7; D perhaps matches TRBD2 (5 bases). V lost 3 bases and J 3 bases, leaving 6 bases between the germline ends. The germline V gene encodes CDR1 SEHNR and CDR2 FQNEAQ (reference sequence). CDR3 size: 12 residues. The CDR3 DNA sequence: TGTGCCAGCAGCTTGGGGAGCTACGAGCAGTACTTC. It encodes CASSLGSYEQYF.

This chain joins TRBV11-2 and TRBJ1-2; D unclear. Germline lookup yields CDR1 SGHAT and CDR2 FQNNGV. V lost 2 bases to trimming and J lost 6 bases, with 10 bases between them. This CDR3 comprises 13 residues. The CDR3 sequence is CASSLQQMDGYTF. For the CDR3, the DNA is TGTGCCAGCAGCTTACAACAAATGGATGGCTACACCTTC.

This rearrangement joins TRBV5-1 to TRBJ2-6; 15 bases fit TRBD2. Per the germline V gene, CDR1 is SGHRS and CDR2 is YFSETQ. CDR3 length: 18 residues. J lost 0 bases, V lost 4 bases, and 2 bases had no gene match. The CDR3 loop is CASSGLAGGRSGANVLTF. The CDR3 region has the DNA TGCGCCAGCAGCGGACTAGCGGGAGGGCGCTCTGGGGCCAACGTCCTGACTTTC.